This T cell receptor beta chain originates from a study of CD8 T cells in ankylosing spondylitis. Study-level findings and limits: Some of the motif variants had earlier been found in reactive arthritis patients' fluid and blood. A motif in TCR beta, a set of 8 or 9 highly homologous variants, appeared characteristic of ankylosing spondylitis blood. The authors reported significant enrichment of disease-linked clones in matched ankylosing spondylitis synovial fluid.

As regards this clonotype: The target antigen is unknown.

5'-RACE, quantitative and with molecular barcodes, yielded the TCR beta libraries. TCRdb reprocessed the 5' RACE reads with MiXCR, giving one entry per CDR3 protein. This sample carries about 540,000 distinct CDR3 sequences, over 9.5% of them seen once, and the ten largest clones take 6.8%. The CDR3 covers 17 residues. Germline V gene data show CDR1 as DFQATT and CDR2 as SNEGSKA (reference sequence). V gave up 1 base and J gave up 5 bases; unmatched junction bases: 13. The gene calls are TRBV20-1 and TRBJ2-3; 9 bases match TRBD2. Input material: blood, either unsorted or a sorted T cell fraction (not recorded which). The sequence derives from a male donor with ankylosing spondylitis. Written as DNA, the CDR3 is TGCAGTGCTAGAGCCCCATATATAGCGGGAGATAAAGATACGCAGTATTTT. This translates into CSARAPYIAGDKDTQYF.